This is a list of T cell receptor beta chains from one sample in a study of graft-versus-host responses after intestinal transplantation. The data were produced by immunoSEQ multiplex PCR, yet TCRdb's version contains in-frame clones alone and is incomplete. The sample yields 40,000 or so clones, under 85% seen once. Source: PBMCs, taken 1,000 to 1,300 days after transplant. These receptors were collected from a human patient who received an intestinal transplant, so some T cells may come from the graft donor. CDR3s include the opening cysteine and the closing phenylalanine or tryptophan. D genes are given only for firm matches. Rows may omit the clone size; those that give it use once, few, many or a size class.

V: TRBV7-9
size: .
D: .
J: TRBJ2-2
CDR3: CASRWAPNTGELFF
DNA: TGTGCCAGCAGATGGGCCCCGAACACCGGGGAGCTGTTTTTT

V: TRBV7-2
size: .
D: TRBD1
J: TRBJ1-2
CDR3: CASSLKRGRGDGYTF
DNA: TGTGCCAGCAGCTTAAAGAGGGGGCGGGGAGACGGCTACACCTTC

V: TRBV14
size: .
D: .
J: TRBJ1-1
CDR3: CASRLGRNTEAFF
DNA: TGTGCCAGCAGGCTCGGGAGGAACACTGAAGCTTTCTTT

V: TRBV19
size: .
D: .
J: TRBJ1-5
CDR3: CASRTRSGGNQPQHF
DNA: TGTGCCAGTAGGACCCGGTCGGGAGGCAATCAGCCCCAGCATTTT

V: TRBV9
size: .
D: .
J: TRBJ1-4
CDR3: CASSVRVGEKLFF
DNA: TGTGCCAGCAGCGTCAGGGTGGGGGAAAAACTGTTTTTT

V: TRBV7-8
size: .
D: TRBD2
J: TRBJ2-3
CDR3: CASSLGLAGDTQYF
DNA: TGTGCCAGCAGCCTCGGACTAGCGGGAGATACGCAGTATTTT

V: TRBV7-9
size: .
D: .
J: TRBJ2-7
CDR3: CASSLNRDEQYF
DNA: TGTGCCAGCAGCCTTAACAGGGACGAGCAGTACTTC

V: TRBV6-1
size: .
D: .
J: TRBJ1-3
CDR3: CASRQYVTGNTIYF
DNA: TGTGCCAGCAGACAGTACGTTACTGGAAACACCATATATTTT

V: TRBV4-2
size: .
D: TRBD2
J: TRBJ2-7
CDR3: CASSQEASGSYEQYF
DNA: TGTGCCAGCAGCCAAGAGGCTAGCGGGAGTTACGAGCAGTACTTC

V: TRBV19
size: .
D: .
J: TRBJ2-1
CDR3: CASSREVGEQFF
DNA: TGTGCCAGTAGTAGGGAGGTAGGTGAGCAGTTCTTC

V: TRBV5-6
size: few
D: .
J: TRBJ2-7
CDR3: CASSLAAGYEQYF
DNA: TGTGCCAGCAGCTTGGCCGCTGGATACGAGCAGTACTTC

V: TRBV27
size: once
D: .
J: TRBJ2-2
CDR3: CASSLGGIAGELFF
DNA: TGTGCCAGCAGTTTAGGCGGGATAGCCGGGGAGCTGTTTTTT

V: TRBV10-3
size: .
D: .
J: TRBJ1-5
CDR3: CAISGYGNQPQHF
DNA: TGTGCCATCAGCGGATATGGCAATCAGCCCCAGCATTTT

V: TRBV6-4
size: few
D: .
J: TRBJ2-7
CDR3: CASKVGTRGGSAYEQYF
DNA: TGTGCCAGCAAAGTGGGGACCAGAGGGGGGTCGGCCTACGAGCAGTACTTC

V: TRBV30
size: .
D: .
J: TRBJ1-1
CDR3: CAWSWGGTEAFF
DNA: TGTGCCTGGAGTTGGGGGGGCACTGAAGCTTTCTTT

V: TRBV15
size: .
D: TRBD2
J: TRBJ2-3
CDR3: CATSSRTSGGTDTQYF
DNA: TGTGCCACCAGCAGTAGGACTAGCGGAGGCACAGATACGCAGTATTTT

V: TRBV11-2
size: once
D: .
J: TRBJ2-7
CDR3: CASSFISYEQYF
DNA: TGTGCCAGCAGCTTTATATCCTACGAGCAGTACTTC

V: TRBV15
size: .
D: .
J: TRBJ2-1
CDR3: CATSRDTGQTYNEQFF
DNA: TGTGCCACCAGCAGAGATACGGGACAAACCTACAATGAGCAGTTCTTC

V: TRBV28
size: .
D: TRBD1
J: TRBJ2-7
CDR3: CASSPGTGLYEQYF
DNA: TGTGCCAGCAGCCCCGGGACAGGACTATACGAGCAGTACTTC

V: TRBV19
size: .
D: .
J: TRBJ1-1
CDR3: CASSWGNTEAFF
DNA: TGTGCCAGTAGTTGGGGTAACACTGAAGCTTTCTTT

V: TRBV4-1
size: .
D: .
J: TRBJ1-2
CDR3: CASSQGEANLYDYTF
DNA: TGCGCCAGCAGCCAGGGCGAGGCAAACCTCTATGACTACACCTTC

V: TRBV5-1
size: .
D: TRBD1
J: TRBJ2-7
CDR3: CASSHGLTGDRHEQYF
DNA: TGCGCCAGCAGCCACGGGCTTACAGGGGATCGACACGAGCAGTACTTC

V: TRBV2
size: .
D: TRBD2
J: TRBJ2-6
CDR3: CASSPHVGGSGANVLTF
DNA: TGTGCCAGCAGTCCCCACGTGGGGGGGTCTGGGGCCAACGTCCTGACTTTC

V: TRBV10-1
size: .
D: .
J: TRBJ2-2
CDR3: CASSERETGELFF
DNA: TGCGCCAGCAGTGAAAGGGAAACCGGGGAGCTGTTTTTT

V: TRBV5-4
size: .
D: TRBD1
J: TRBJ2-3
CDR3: CASSLQGAQDTQYF
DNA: TGTGCCAGCAGCCTGCAGGGGGCCCAAGATACGCAGTATTTT

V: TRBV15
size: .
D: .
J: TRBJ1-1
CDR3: CATSRAPLDRMNTEAFF
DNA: TGTGCCACCAGCAGGGCTCCGCTCGACAGGATGAACACTGAAGCTTTCTTT

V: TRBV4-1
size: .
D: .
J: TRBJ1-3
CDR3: CASSQDIYRVGNTIYF
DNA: TGCGCCAGCAGCCAGGATATATACAGGGTTGGAAACACCATATATTTT

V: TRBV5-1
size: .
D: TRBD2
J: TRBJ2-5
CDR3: CASSWTSGRGETQYF
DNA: TGCGCCAGCAGCTGGACTAGCGGGAGGGGGGAGACCCAGTACTTC

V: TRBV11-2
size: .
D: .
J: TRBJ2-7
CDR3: CASSPTLLGGEQYF
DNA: TGTGCCAGCAGCCCCACCTTGTTGGGGGGCGAGCAGTACTTC

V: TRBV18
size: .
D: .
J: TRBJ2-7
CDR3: CASSLSDYSYEQYF
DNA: TGTGCCAGCTCACTCTCCGACTATTCCTACGAGCAGTACTTC

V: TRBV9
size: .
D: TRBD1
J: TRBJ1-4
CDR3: CASSVAGTGNEKLFF
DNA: TGTGCCAGCAGCGTAGCCGGGACAGGTAATGAAAAACTGTTTTTT

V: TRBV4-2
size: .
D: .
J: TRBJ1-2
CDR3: CASSQESTGDFRYGYTF
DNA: TGTGCCAGCAGCCAAGAATCCACGGGGGATTTTAGGTATGGCTACACCTTC

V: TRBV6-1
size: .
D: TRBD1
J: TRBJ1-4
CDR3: CASSEPISGGHEKLFF
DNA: TGTGCCAGCAGTGAACCGATATCAGGGGGGCATGAAAAACTGTTTTTT

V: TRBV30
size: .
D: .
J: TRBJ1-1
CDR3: CAWSVWGPNTEAFF
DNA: TGTGCCTGGAGTGTATGGGGGCCGAACACTGAAGCTTTCTTT

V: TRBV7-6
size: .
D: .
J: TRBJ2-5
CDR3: CASSLEDSWDETQYF
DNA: TGTGCCAGCAGCTTAGAGGACAGTTGGGATGAGACCCAGTACTTC

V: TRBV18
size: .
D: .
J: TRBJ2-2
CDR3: CASSKRRTENTGELFF
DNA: TGTGCCAGCTCAAAACGACGGACAGAAAACACCGGGGAGCTGTTTTTT

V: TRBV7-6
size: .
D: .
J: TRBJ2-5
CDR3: CASLGGSQETQYF
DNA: TGTGCCAGCTTGGGAGGTTCTCAAGAGACCCAGTACTTC

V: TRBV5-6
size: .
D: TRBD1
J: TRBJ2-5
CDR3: CASSPGTGGGETQYF
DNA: TGTGCCAGCAGCCCAGGGACAGGGGGCGGTGAGACCCAGTACTTC

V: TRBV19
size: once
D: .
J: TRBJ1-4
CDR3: CASSITYGKLFF
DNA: TGTGCCAGTAGTATAACCTACGGGAAACTGTTTTTT

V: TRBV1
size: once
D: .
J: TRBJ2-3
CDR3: CTSSQVGGRGDTQYF
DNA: TGCACCAGCAGCCAAGTCGGCGGGAGAGGGGATACGCAGTATTTT

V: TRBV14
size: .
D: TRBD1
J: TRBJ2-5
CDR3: CASSQGGDSKGETQYF
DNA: TGTGCCAGCAGCCAAGGAGGGGACAGTAAGGGAGAGACCCAGTACTTC

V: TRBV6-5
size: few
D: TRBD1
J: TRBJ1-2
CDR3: CASSLHRGQGYTF
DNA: TGTGCCAGCAGTCTCCACAGGGGGCAAGGCTACACCTTC

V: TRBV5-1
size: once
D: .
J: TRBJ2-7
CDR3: CASSLEDYEQYF
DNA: TGCGCCAGCAGCTTGGAGGACTACGAGCAGTACTTC

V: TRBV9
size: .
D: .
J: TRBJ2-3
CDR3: CASSVEVMGLLFTDTQYF
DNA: TGTGCCAGCAGCGTAGAGGTTATGGGGCTACTTTTCACAGATACGCAGTATTTT

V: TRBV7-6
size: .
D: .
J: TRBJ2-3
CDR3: CASSPGGPPTDTQYF
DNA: TGTGCCAGCAGCCCCGGGGGTCCTCCCACAGATACGCAGTATTTT

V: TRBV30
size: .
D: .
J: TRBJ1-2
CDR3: CAWSLARNYGYTF
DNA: TGTGCCTGGAGCCTGGCCAGGAACTATGGCTACACCTTC

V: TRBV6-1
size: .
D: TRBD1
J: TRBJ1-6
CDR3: CASSEGQGASPLHF
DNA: TGTGCCAGCAGTGAAGGACAGGGGGCTTCACCCCTCCACTTT

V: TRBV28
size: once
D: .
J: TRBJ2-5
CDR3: CASSLVLREPLGRKQYF
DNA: TGTGCCAGCAGTTTGGTGCTCCGGGAGCCCCTGGGGAGGAAGCAGTACTTC

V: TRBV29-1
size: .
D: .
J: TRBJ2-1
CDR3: CSVGTFVVYEQFF
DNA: TGCAGCGTTGGGACCTTTGTAGTCTATGAGCAGTTCTTC

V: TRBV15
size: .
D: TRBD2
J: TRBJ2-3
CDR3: CATSRVAGGTDTQYF
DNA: TGTGCCACCAGCAGAGTAGCGGGGGGCACAGATACGCAGTATTTT

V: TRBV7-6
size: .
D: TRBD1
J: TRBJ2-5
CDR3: CASSLMAGGAETQYF
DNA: TGTGCCAGCAGCTTAATGGCAGGGGGCGCGGAGACCCAGTACTTC